This T cell receptor (beta chain) was captured by sequencing in a study of cytotoxic CD8 clonotypes in ibrutinib-treated CLL. Study overall: After a median of approximately 70 months, around 15 patients stayed remitted and approximately twelve progressed; responses had been partial in about 24 and complete in 2. The study recorded mean values of almost 260,000 productive templates and 94,082 productive rearrangements per sample.

Remarks on this clone: Its specificity is unknown.

The CDR3 contains 19 residues. Germline loops: CDR1 LNHDA, CDR2 SQIVND (reference sequence). V lost 3 bases to trimming and J lost 4 bases; unmatched junction nucleotides: 16. For TCR beta libraries, about 2 micrograms of genomic DNA were obtained from cryopreserved PBMCs. Study-wide results and caveats: A difference in sampling times existed between sustained-remission and progressing patients.

The protocol was immunoSEQ multiplex PCR, while the TCRdb copy is restricted to in-frame clones and leaves out a portion. The sample includes about 72,000 clones, about two thirds of them seen just once. The clonotype comes from a human donor with chronic lymphocytic leukemia. The sample here was PBMCs, taken after 12 months of ibrutinib treatment. The chain has TRBV19 and TRBJ2-1; 9 bases match TRBD1. The CDR3, as DNA: TGTGCCAGTAGTATTTTCCCGGGACAGGGACCTACTATTTACAATGAGCAGTTCTTC. This gives the protein CASSIFPGQGPTIYNEQFF.